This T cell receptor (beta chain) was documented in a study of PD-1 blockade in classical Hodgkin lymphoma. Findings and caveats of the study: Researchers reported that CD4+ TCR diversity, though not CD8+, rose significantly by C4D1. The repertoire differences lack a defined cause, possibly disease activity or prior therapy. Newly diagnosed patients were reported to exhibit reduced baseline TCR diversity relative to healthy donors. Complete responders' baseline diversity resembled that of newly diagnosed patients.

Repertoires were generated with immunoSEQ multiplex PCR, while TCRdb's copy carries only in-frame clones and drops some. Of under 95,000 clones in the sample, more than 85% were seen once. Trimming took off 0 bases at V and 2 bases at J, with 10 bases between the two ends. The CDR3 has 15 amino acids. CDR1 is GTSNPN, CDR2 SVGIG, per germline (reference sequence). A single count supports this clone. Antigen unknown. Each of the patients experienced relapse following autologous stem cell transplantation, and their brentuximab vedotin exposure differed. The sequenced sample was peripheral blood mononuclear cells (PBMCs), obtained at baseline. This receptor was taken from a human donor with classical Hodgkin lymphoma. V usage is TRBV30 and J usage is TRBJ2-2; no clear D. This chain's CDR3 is CAWSVGAPNTGELFF. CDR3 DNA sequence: TGTGCCTGGAGTGTTGGAGCGCCTAACACCGGGGAGCTGTTTTTT.